This T cell receptor beta chain was identified in a study of T cells after yellow fever vaccination. V shed 3 bases and J shed 6 bases, with 15 bases lying between them. There are 15 residues in the CDR3. Germline V lookup: CDR1 SEHNR, CDR2 FQNEAQ (reference sequence). TCRdb re-analysed the 5' RACE reads in MiXCR, keeping a single row per CDR3 protein. This sample has 150,000 to 200,000 distinct CDR3 sequences; roughly 9% occur once, and the top ten carry roughly a third. The TCR originated in a man younger than 35 who received the YFV17D yellow fever vaccine. The sample was CD8+ T cells sorted from PBMCs, taken 45 days after the yellow fever booster vaccination. The chain links TRBV7-9 to TRBJ2-1; the D call may be TRBD1 or TRBD2 (6 bases each). The CDR3 is CASSFVGGGSNEQFF. Written as DNA, the CDR3 is TGTGCCAGCAGCTTCGTAGGAGGGGGTAGCAATGAGCAGTTCTTC. The whole variable domain, filled in from reference TRBV7-9 and TRBJ2-1, reads DTGVSQNPRHKITKRGQNVTFRCDPISEHNRLYWYRQTLGQGPEFLTYFQNEAQLEKSRLLSDRFSAERPKGSFSTLEIQRTEQGDSAMYLCASSFVGGGSNEQFFGPGTRLTVL.